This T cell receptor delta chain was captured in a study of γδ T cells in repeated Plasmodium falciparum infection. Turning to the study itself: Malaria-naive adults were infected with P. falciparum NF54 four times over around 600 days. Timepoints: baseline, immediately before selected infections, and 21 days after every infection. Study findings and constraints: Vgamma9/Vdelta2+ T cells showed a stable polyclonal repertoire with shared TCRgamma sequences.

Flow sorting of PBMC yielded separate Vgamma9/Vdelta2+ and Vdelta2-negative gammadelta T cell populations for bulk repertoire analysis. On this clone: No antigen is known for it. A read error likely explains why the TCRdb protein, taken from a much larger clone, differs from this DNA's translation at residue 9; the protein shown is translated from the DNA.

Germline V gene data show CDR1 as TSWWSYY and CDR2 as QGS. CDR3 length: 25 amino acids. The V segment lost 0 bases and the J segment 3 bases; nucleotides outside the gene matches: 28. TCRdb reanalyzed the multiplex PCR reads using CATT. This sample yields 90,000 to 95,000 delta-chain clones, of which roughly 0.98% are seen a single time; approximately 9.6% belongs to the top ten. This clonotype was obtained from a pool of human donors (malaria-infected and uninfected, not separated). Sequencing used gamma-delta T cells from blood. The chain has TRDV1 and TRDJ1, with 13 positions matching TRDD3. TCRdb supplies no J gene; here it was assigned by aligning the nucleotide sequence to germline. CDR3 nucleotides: TGTGCTCTTGGGGAACTACAGTCTCCCTACACAAAAACTGGGGGATACGCGTCCTCCCCCGATAAACTCATCTTT. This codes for CALGELQSPYTKTGGYASSPDKLIF.